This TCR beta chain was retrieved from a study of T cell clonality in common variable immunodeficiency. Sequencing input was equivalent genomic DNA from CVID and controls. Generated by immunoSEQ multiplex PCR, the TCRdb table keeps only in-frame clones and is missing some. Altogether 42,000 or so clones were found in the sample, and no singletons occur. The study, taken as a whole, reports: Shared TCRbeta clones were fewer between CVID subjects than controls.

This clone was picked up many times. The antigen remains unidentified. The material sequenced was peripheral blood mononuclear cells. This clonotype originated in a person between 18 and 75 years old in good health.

The CDR3 sequence: CASSRTSGRAFGQETQYF. CDR3 bases read: TGTGCCAGCTCACGGACTAGCGGGAGGGCCTTTGGGCAAGAGACC. V is TRBV18 and J is TRBJ2-5, with 15 bases aligning to TRBD2. The read stops 3 residues short of the end of the CDR3; the missing end is completed from the germline J gene. Unmatched junction bases numbered 8, after V lost 4 bases and J lost 2 bases. The CDR3 contains 18 residues. Germline assignment: CDR1 KGHSH and CDR2 LQKENI.